This T cell receptor beta chain was recovered during a study of cytomegalovirus exposure and HLA in healthy donors. The study's findings and limits: TCR beta V segments were, for the most part, productive about 87% or about 30% of the time in an earlier analysis.

The PCR employed 60 Vbeta primers together with 13 Jbeta primers. Clones were read by immunoSEQ multiplex PCR, and TCRdb kept only the in-frame ones, dropping some. The sample data list 130,000 to 150,000 clones. These donors counted as nominally healthy when sampled, but unrecorded immune exposures were likely. V lost 6 bases, J lost 6 bases, and 6 bases stayed unmatched. From germline, CDR1 is LNHDA and CDR2 SQIVND (reference sequence). The CDR3 is 15 residues long. A remark on this clone: No antigen is known for it.

Sequencing was done on a sample of PBMCs. The chain joins TRBV19 to TRBJ1-4; 11 bases agree with TRBD1. The TCR sequence derives from a male donor in good health and CMV-seronegative. In nucleotides, the CDR3 is TGTGCCAGTAGACCCGGGACAGGGGGATATGAAAAACTGTTTTTT. Translated: CASRPGTGGYEKLFF.